This T cell receptor beta chain was retrieved from a study of shared clonotypes between healthy human individuals. For this clone: What it recognizes is unknown.

As defined, naive CD8 cells were CD45RO-negative and positively selected for CCR7, with terminally differentiated effector memory CD45RA+ cells excluded. This CDR3 spans 15 amino acids. Germline assignment: CDR1 SGHNT and CDR2 YENEEA. The junction had 5 bases not matched to a gene; V was cut back by 4 bases and J by 4 bases. Study-level results: It was expected that sequencing depth would affect clonotype sharing among donors.

Profiled with immunoSEQ multiplex PCR; TCRdb holds only in-frame clones, not every one. Of over 2,000,000 clones listed, approximately 92% are singletons. The sequence was obtained from a man between 18 and 29 years old in good health. Some clones in this sample may be carry-over from other donors' samples. This sequence joins TRBV11-3 and TRBJ1-3, with 9 bases that match TRBD1. The sequencing input was naive CD8+ T cells from PBMCs. This CDR3 is CASSSLGTGGNTIYF. The CDR3 coding sequence is TGTGCCAGCAGCTCTCTTGGGACAGGGGGAAACACCATATATTTT.